This T cell receptor (beta chain) appears in the sequencing data of a study of spatial heterogeneity in lung cancer (dated by TCRdb to the late 2010s). About the full investigation: Beta-chain transcripts were consistently detected in greater numbers than alpha-chain transcripts, which likely reflected higher beta-chain transcript abundance. In the raw uncorrected reads, each unique combination of TCR and UMI appeared more than ten times on average. The study quantitatively compared TCR alpha and beta repertoires across multiple tumor regions, matched nontumor lung and blood in non-small cell lung cancer. Nonsynonymous mutation counts, determined by whole-exome sequencing of tumor tissue, were related to TCR repertoire features. At surgery, both alpha and beta chains were TCR-sequenced in 220 tumor regions, over 61 matched nontumor lung samples and some 58 PBMC samples. Summary of the overall study and its limitations: Additional single-cell paired TCR alpha and beta sequencing was considered necessary to confirm, at a functional level, the hypothesis that regional TCRs recognize regional mutations. Ubiquitous expanded tumor TCRs were found in blood more often at tumor resection than at routine follow-up.

The time point label here, explained by the study, means: sample taken at primary tumor resection. For TCR sequencing, whole RNA was extracted from tumor and nontumor lung tissue, or from cryopreserved PBMC samples, and no cell sorting was done. The donors were 60 to 80 patients from the lung TRACERx cohort who had early-stage, untreated non-small cell lung cancer. A patient was chosen for TCR sequencing only when enough RNA was available from at least two tumor regions. Including the terminal cysteine and phenylalanine, the CDR3 comprises 13 residues. Just the 39-base CDR3 DNA is kept, in frame starting at base 1. V ends up 7 bases short and J 4 bases short, with an unmatched junction base count of 2. Reading the germline V gene (reference sequence) gives CDR1 SEHNR and CDR2 FQNEAQ. Library preparation was by 5' RACE. The instrument was a NextSeq 500. To allow correction of PCR and sequencing errors, the TCR library protocol tagged every TCR cDNA molecule with a unique molecular identifier. The original methods were these. TCR identification, UMI-based error correction and CDR3 extraction were all carried out with Decombinator tools. Expanded TCRs were defined as those above a frequency of 2 per 1,000, corresponding to the top 1% of the tumor frequency distribution. Renyi diversity was calculated using the R vegan package after each repertoire was subsampled 100 times to 5,000 TCRs. CDR3 similarity networks were built from amino acid triplet string-kernel similarity, with CDR3s being connected when pairwise similarity was above 0.82. TCRdb reworked the public reads: Q25 trimming with fastp, MiXCR clone assembly, productive beta chains retained. Every distinct CDR3 protein forms one entry, paired with its most common genes and DNA. The V and J calls and clone size are TCRdb's, not the authors'. This sample holds more than 30,000 distinct CDR3 sequences; under 6.5% were observed only once. The ten largest clones represent roughly 10% of the sample.

This clonotype was recorded many times. Its recognized antigen is unknown. Per-base qualities were not stored, and no clone one base away is much larger. The TCR was taken from a male donor with early-stage non-small cell lung cancer. Sequenced here: PBMCs, sampled at surgery. The sequence joins TRBV7-9 to TRBJ2-1, with 9 bases in between that match TRBD2. The CDR3 is CASTSGEYNEQFF. The nucleotide sequence reads TGTGCCAGCACTAGCGGGGAGTACAATGAGCAGTTCTTC.